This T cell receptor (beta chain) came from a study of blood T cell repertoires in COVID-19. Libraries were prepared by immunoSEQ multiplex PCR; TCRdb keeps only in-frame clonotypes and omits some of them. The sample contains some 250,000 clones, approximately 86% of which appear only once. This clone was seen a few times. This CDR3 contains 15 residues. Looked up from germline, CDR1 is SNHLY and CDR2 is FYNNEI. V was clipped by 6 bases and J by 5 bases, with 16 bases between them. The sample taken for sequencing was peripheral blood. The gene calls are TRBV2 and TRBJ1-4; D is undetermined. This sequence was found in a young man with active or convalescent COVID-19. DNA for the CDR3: TGTGCCAGCAGGGAGACCGGTGGGTACAATGAAAAACTGTTTTTT. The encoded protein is CASRETGGYNEKLFF.